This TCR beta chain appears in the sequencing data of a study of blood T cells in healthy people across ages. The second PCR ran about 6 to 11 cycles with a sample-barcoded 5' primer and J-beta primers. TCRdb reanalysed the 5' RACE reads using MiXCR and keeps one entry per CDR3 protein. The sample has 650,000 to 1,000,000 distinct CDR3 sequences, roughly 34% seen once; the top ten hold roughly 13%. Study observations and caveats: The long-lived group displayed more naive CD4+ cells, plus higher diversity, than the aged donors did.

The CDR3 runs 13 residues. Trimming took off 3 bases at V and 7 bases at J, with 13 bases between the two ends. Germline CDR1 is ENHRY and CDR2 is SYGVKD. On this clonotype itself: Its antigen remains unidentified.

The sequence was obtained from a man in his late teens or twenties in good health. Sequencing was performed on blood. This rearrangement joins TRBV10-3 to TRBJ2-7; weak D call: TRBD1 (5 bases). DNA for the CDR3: TGTGCCATCAGTGAAGACAGACACAATGAGCAGTACTTC. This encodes CAISEDRHNEQYF.